These T cell receptor beta chains were read from a single sample in a study of T cell clones after liver transplantation. The assay was immunoSEQ multiplex PCR, and TCRdb's table has in-frame clones only and misses some. This table has more than 100,000 clones, around 84% appearing once. This material consisted of CD4+ T cells from blood, taken roughly 50 months after liver transplant. The receptors were gathered from a human patient who received a liver transplant. Some of these T cells may belong to the graft donor. Both conserved end residues are part of each CDR3. D genes are given only for firm matches. Size values are once, few and many counts, or a class for expanded clones, and some rows have none.

>NA|NA|TRBV2|TRBJ1-2
CASRVRDDYGYTF
TGTGCCAGCAGGGTTCGGGACGACTACGGCTACACCTTC
>NA|NA|TRBV2|TRBJ2-7
CASSGRASYEQYF
TGTGCCAGCAGTGGACGTGCATCCTACGAGCAGTACTTC
>NA|NA|TRBV6-6|TRBJ2-7
CASRVDRIYEQYF
TGTGCCAGCAGGGTCGACAGGATCTACGAGCAGTACTTC
>NA|TRBD1|TRBV5-1|TRBJ1-3
CASSLYGTGAGNTIYF
TGCGCCAGCAGCTTGTACGGGACAGGGGCTGGAAACACCATATATTTT
>NA|NA|TRBV6-5|TRBJ2-3
CASSYRGRGDTQYF
TGTGCCAGCAGTTACCGGGGGCGGGGAGATACGCAGTATTTT
>NA|NA|TRBV5-4|TRBJ2-7
CASSPAGGVNSYEQYF
TGTGCCAGCAGCCCCGCGGGCGGGGTGAACTCCTACGAGCAGTACTTC
>NA|NA|TRBV7-2|TRBJ1-3
CASSGRQASGNTIYF
TGTGCCAGCAGCGGGCGACAAGCCTCTGGAAACACCATATATTTT
>NA|TRBD1|TRBV10-3|TRBJ2-2
CAISGQGTGELFF
TGTGCCATCAGCGGACAGGGGACCGGGGAGCTGTTTTTT
>NA|NA|TRBV9|TRBJ2-5
CASSVGGSQETQYF
TGTGCCAGCAGCGTAGGGGGGAGCCAAGAGACCCAGTACTTC
>NA|TRBD2|TRBV7-3|TRBJ2-1
CASSQAPGLAGKRHEQFF
TGTGCCAGCAGCCAAGCCCCGGGACTAGCGGGAAAACGACATGAGCAGTTCTTC
>NA|NA|TRBV6-1|TRBJ1-2
CASSEGPGVSYGYTF
TGTGCCAGCAGTGAAGGGCCAGGGGTTTCCTATGGCTACACCTTC
>NA|TRBD1|TRBV5-6|TRBJ2-1
CASSLAGGQGYEQFF
TGTGCCAGCAGCTTGGCCGGGGGACAGGGCTATGAGCAGTTCTTC
>NA|NA|TRBV7-2|TRBJ2-1
CASSLGHLVNNEQFF
TGTGCCAGCAGCTTAGGACACCTGGTCAACAATGAGCAGTTCTTC
>NA|TRBD1|TRBV7-2|TRBJ1-4
CASSPLGQRHEKLFF
TGTGCCAGCAGCCCCTTGGGACAGCGGCATGAAAAACTGTTTTTT
>NA|NA|TRBV30|TRBJ1-5
CAWSGQHNQPQHF
TGTGCCTGGAGCGGGCAGCACAATCAGCCCCAGCATTTT
>few|TRBD2|TRBV27|TRBJ2-5
CASSSMGSGRGSETQYF
TGTGCCAGCAGTTCTATGGGGAGCGGGAGGGGTTCAGAGACCCAGTACTTC
>NA|NA|TRBV11-2|TRBJ1-4
CASSASAGTNEKLFF
TGTGCCAGCAGCGCATCCGCTGGGACTAATGAAAAACTGTTTTTT
>NA|TRBD2|TRBV18|TRBJ2-1
CASSPPRTSDYNEQFF
TGTGCCAGCTCACCACCCCGGACTAGCGACTACAATGAGCAGTTCTTC
>NA|TRBD1|TRBV18|TRBJ2-2
CASSPVGTDPSGELFF
TGTGCCAGCTCACCGGTCGGGACAGATCCTTCGGGGGAGCTGTTTTTT
>NA|NA|TRBV19|TRBJ1-5
CASSIEGRPRTQHF
TGTGCCAGTAGTATAGAGGGGAGGCCTCGGACCCAGCATTTT
>few|TRBD1|TRBV2|TRBJ1-4
CASRAGTGTEKLFF
TGTGCCAGCAGGGCCGGGACAGGAACTGAAAAACTGTTTTTT
>NA|TRBD1|TRBV18|TRBJ2-5
CASSPSTGGEGTQYF
TGTGCCAGCTCACCTTCGACAGGGGGCGAGGGGACCCAGTACTTC
>NA|TRBD1|TRBV6-6|TRBJ1-5
CASSYSDRDYQPQHF
TGTGCCAGCAGTTACTCAGACAGGGATTATCAGCCCCAGCATTTT
>medium-sized|NA|TRBV2|TRBJ1-5
CASNRDISNQPQHF
TGTGCCAGCAATCGCGACATTAGCAATCAGCCCCAGCATTTT
>NA|NA|TRBV27|TRBJ2-7
CASSPPGPYEQYF
TGTGCCAGCAGTCCCCCGGGACCCTACGAGCAGTACTTC
>few|NA|TRBV18|TRBJ1-1
CASSPNRALNTEAFF
TGTGCCAGCTCACCGAACAGGGCGTTGAACACTGAAGCTTTCTTT
>NA|NA|TRBV18|TRBJ2-1
CASSPRDSYSYNEQFF
TGTGCCAGCTCACCAAGAGATAGTTACTCCTACAATGAGCAGTTCTTC
>NA|TRBD2|TRBV28|TRBJ2-7
CASSSPRGVREQYF
TGTGCCAGCAGTTCACCCCGGGGGGTTCGGGAGCAGTACTTC
>NA|NA|TRBV27|TRBJ2-7
CASSPQNSYEQYF
TGTGCCAGCAGTCCCCAGAACTCCTACGAGCAGTACTTC
>NA|NA|TRBV7-2|TRBJ1-1
CASSLGGAGGTEAFF
TGTGCCAGCAGCTTAGGTGGGGCGGGCGGCACTGAAGCTTTCTTT
>NA|NA|TRBV7-9|TRBJ2-3
CASSFQSTDTQYF
TGTGCCAGCAGCTTTCAGAGCACAGATACGCAGTATTTT